One and the same sample provided the 5 T cell receptor beta chains below, sequenced in a study of blood T cells in healthy people across ages. Using a J-beta primer mix together with a sample-barcoded 5' primer, a second PCR was run for about 6 to 12 cycles. One entry per CDR3 protein results from TCRdb running MiXCR on the 5' RACE reads. The repertoire consists of hundreds of thousands of distinct CDR3 sequences, with about 30% occurring once and the leading ten covering 15% to 18%. Sequencing was performed on blood. These receptors were collected from an elderly woman in good health.

This chain connects TRBV20-1 to TRBJ2-5; D is possibly TRBD1 or TRBD2 (6 bases each). Per germline, CDR1 DFQATT and CDR2 SNEGSKA (reference sequence). The V end was cut by 1 base, the J end by 7 bases, with 16 bases between. The CDR3 spans 14 residues. This chain's CDR3 is CSARVNGGPGTQYF. The CDR3 DNA reads as TGCAGTGCTAGAGTGAACGGGGGCCCAGGGACCCAGTACTTC.

This chain links TRBV9 with TRBJ2-7; no clear D. Trimming shortened V by 0 bases and J by 7 bases, and 11 bases separated the two germline ends. The CDR3 has 13 amino acids. Germline lookup yields CDR1 SGDLS and CDR2 YYNGEE. DNA of the CDR3: TGTGCCAGCAGCGTAGAGAAAGGCAATGAGCAGTACTTC. The encoded protein is CASSVEKGNEQYF.

This clonotype showed up many times. This chain links TRBV5-1 with TRBJ2-3, with D possibly being TRBD2 (6 bases). Trimming cost V 4 bases and J 3 bases, with 12 bases left between them. The length of the CDR3 is 14 residues. Germline V gene lookup returns CDR1 SGHRS and CDR2 YFSETQ. The DNA of the CDR3 is TGCGCCAGCAGCCTGGAGGGAGGTACAGATACGCAGTATTTT. Protein: CASSLEGGTDTQYF.

In this sample, this clonotype turned up many times. The genes are TRBV10-3 and TRBJ2-3; TRBD2 is a possible D gene (6 bases). The V gene lost 7 bases and the J gene lost 0 bases, with 8 bases spanning the gap. This CDR3 is 13 amino acids long. Germline V CDR1 and CDR2: ENHRY, SYGVKD. The CDR3 spells CAITRGSTDTQYF. CDR3 DNA: TGTGCCATCACGCGGGGAAGCACAGATACGCAGTATTTT.

This chain links TRBV11-3 with TRBJ1-1; 9 bases match TRBD1. CDR1 is SGHNT, CDR2 YENEEA, per germline. V shed 4 bases and J 7 bases; nucleotides not matched to a gene: 7. The CDR3 has 14 residues. Here the CDR3 DNA reads TGTGCCAGCAGCTCCGGGACAGGGCGGAGTGAAGCTTTCTTT. Amino acid sequence: CASSSGTGRSEAFF.